These 18 T cell receptor beta chains were all obtained from the same sample, sequenced in a study of blood T cell repertoires in COVID-19. Using immunoSEQ multiplex PCR, the repertoire was profiled, and TCRdb retains in-frame clones only, with some absent. The sample lists 100,000 to 150,000 clones, 81% occurring once. The sequenced sample was peripheral blood. Receptors originate from a woman aged 55-70 years with active or convalescent COVID-19.

The rearrangement links TRBV14 to TRBJ1-2; perhaps TRBD1 as D (5 bases). CDR1 SGHDN and CDR2 FVKESK come from the germline V gene. V was shortened by 1 base and J by 8 bases, with 20 bases between the two germline ends. The CDR3 length is 16 residues. The CDR3 nucleotides read TGTGCCAGCAGCCAAGTGAGGGGCCCCGGAGGGTCGGGCTACACCTTC. Translating gives CASSQVRGPGGSGYTF.

This rearrangement joins TRBV19 to TRBJ2-3; tentatively, D is TRBD2 (5 bases). V lost 5 bases and J 1 base, leaving 13 bases between the germline ends. Germline V gives CDR1 LNHDA, CDR2 SQIVND (reference sequence). This CDR3 contains 15 residues. CDR3 residues: CASSLRSEGTDTQYF. The DNA for the CDR3 is TGTGCCAGTAGTCTCCGTAGCGAGGGCACAGATACGCAGTATTTT. Variable domain in full (rest from reference TRBV19 and TRBJ2-3): DGGITQSPKYLFRKEGQNVTLSCEQNLNHDAMYWYRQDPGQGLRLIYYSQIVNDFQKGDIAEGYSVSREKKESFPLTVTSAQKNPTAFYLCASSLRSEGTDTQYFGPGTRLTVL.

The J gene is TRBJ2-1, the V gene TRBV6-6, with 7 bases lining up with TRBD2. The CDR3 has 12 amino acids. The germline CDR1 and CDR2 sequences are MNHNY and SVGAGI (reference sequence). Germline trimming cut 6 bases from V and 9 bases from J; bases unmatched to any gene: 5. The chain's CDR3 is CASRPWGGEQFF. CDR3 bases: TGTGCCAGCAGGCCCTGGGGGGGTGAGCAGTTCTTC.

The chain has TRBV10-3 and TRBJ2-2; D possibly corresponds to TRBD2 (5 bases). Trimming shortened V by 8 bases and J by 6 bases, and 13 bases separated the two germline ends. This CDR3 spans 13 amino acids. The germline gives CDR1 ENHRY, CDR2 SYGVKD. CDR3 sequence: CAIGPLGSGELFF. For the CDR3, the DNA is TGTGCCATCGGACCACTAGGTTCCGGGGAGCTGTTTTTT.

The genes are TRBV11-2 and TRBJ2-2; 7 nucleotides match TRBD1. The V segment lost 5 bases and the J segment 3 bases; nucleotides outside the gene matches: 9. CDR3 length equals 16 residues. The V gene's germline CDR1 is SGHAT and CDR2 FQNNGV. CDR3 sequence (DNA): TGTGCCAGCAGCCAAGTTGGGGGACAGTACACCGGGGAGCTGTTTTTT. Translated, it gives CASSQVGGQYTGELFF.

The V call is TRBV7-9, the J call TRBJ1-1; D gene uncertain. CDR1 is SEHNR, CDR2 FQNEAQ, per germline (reference sequence). The CDR3 contains 13 residues. V lost 2 bases, J lost 2 bases, and 6 bases lay in between. DNA for the CDR3: TGTGCCAGCAGCTTAAAACAAAACACTGAAGCTTTCTTT. This translates into CASSLKQNTEAFF.

This clone has at least ten counts. V usage is TRBV27 and J usage is TRBJ2-2; 9 bases align to TRBD1. Per the germline V gene, CDR1 is MNHEY and CDR2 is SMNVEV (reference sequence). After removal of 8 bases from V and 4 bases from J, the junction contained 11 bases not matched to a gene. The CDR3 totals 16 residues. CDR3: CASQTLQGASTGELFF. Written as DNA, the CDR3 is TGTGCCAGCCAAACGTTACAGGGGGCTAGCACCGGGGAGCTGTTTTTT.

This clone was seen only once. The V gene is TRBV5-1, the J gene TRBJ1-2, with 8 bases lining up with TRBD1. J gave up 7 bases and V 2 bases, and 16 bases lay outside the gene matches. Per germline, CDR1 SGHRS and CDR2 YFSETQ. The CDR3 covers 17 residues. DNA of the CDR3: TGCGCCAGCAGCTTTGAAACAGGGGGAGACGTCCTGGGTGGCTACACCTTC. It specifies CASSFETGGDVLGGYTF.

The chain recombines TRBV5-8 with TRBJ1-5; D possibly corresponds to TRBD1 (6 bases). The V end was cut by 2 bases, the J end by 0 bases, with 15 bases between. Germline CDR1 reads SGHTS; CDR2 reads YDEGEE. The CDR3 spans 17 residues. The chain's CDR3 is CASSFRTWTVSNQPQHF. CDR3 bases: TGTGCCAGCAGCTTTCGAACCTGGACAGTTAGCAATCAGCCCCAGCATTTT.

The chain is built from TRBV29-1 and TRBJ1-4; D is ambiguous. V lost 4 bases and J lost 4, with 16 bases in between. Germline loops: CDR1 SQVTM, CDR2 ANQGSEA. This CDR3 spans 15 amino acids. The DNA of the CDR3 is TGCAGCGTTGGGAGCTTGGCGGCGGGTAATGAAAAACTGTTTTTT. As protein: CSVGSLAAGNEKLFF. Filled out from reference TRBV29-1 and TRBJ1-4, the complete variable domain reads SAVISQKPSRDICQRGTSLTIQCQVDSQVTMMFWYRQQPGQSLTLIATANQGSEATYESGFVIDKFPISRPNLTFSTLTVSNMSPEDSSIYLCSVGSLAAGNEKLFFGSGTQLSVL.

The gene calls are TRBV5-6 and TRBJ1-3; tentative D call: TRBD1 (6 bases). Germline CDR1 is SGHDT and CDR2 is YYEEEE. With 5 bases removed from V and 0 bases from J, the gap between germline ends came to 12 bases. The CDR3 extends over 15 amino acids. The CDR3 DNA is TGTGCCAGCAGTCGGGACATCCACTCTGGAAACACCATATATTTT. Translating gives CASSRDIHSGNTIYF. Combining the CDR3 with reference TRBV5-6 and TRBJ1-3 gives the whole variable domain DAGVTQSPTHLIKTRGQQVTLRCSPKSGHDTVSWYQQALGQGPQFIFQYYEEEERQRGNFPDRFSGHQFPNYSSELNVNALLLGDSALYLCASSRDIHSGNTIYFGEGSWLTVV.

The V call is TRBV5-1, the J call TRBJ1-4, with TRBD1 as a possible D gene (5 bases). The CDR3 runs 12 residues. V was clipped by 4 bases and J by 7 bases, with 8 bases between them. The germline V gene has CDR1 SGHRS and CDR2 YFSETQ. The CDR3 reads CASSLTGEKLFF. CDR3 DNA sequence: TGCGCCAGCAGCCTTACAGGTGAAAAACTGTTTTTT.

J is TRBJ2-2 and V is TRBV3-1 (or the pseudogene TRBV3-2); 9 positions match TRBD1. Germline trimming cut 4 bases from V and 6 bases from J; bases unmatched to any gene: 9. From germline, CDR1 is LGHDT and CDR2 YNNKEL (reference sequence). The CDR3 covers 16 residues. Here the CDR3 reads CASSPTGQGFPGELFF. The CDR3, as DNA: TGTGCCAGCAGCCCTACGGGACAGGGATTCCCCGGGGAGCTGTTTTTT.

The chain links TRBV13 to TRBJ1-2; D perhaps matches TRBD1 (6 bases). Germline V gene lookup returns CDR1 PRHDT and CDR2 FYEKMQ (reference sequence). The V end was cut by 4 bases, the J end by 8 bases, with 17 bases between. The CDR3 extends over 14 amino acids. The CDR3 nucleotides read TGTGCCAGCAGCTCCTGGATTGAGGGGGTAGGCTACACCTTC. It codes for CASSSWIEGVGYTF.

The chain couples TRBV5-1 to TRBJ2-1, with 8 bases fitting TRBD2. Per germline, CDR1 SGHRS and CDR2 YFSETQ. V lost 3 bases to trimming and J lost 3 bases; unmatched junction nucleotides: 5. The CDR3 covers 15 residues. This CDR3 is CASSSAGGNYNEQFF. The CDR3 nucleotides are TGCGCCAGCAGCTCCGCGGGGGGAAACTACAATGAGCAGTTCTTC.

The CDR3 protein is CSVVLFEDTQYF. The DNA of the CDR3 is TGCAGCGTTGTGCTGTTCGAGGATACGCAGTATTTT. V gene TRBV29-1 combines with J gene TRBJ2-3; the D is unclear. Germline V gene sequence: CDR1 SQVTM, CDR2 ANQGSEA. Trimming left V 4 bases short and J 6 bases short, with 11 bases between. The CDR3 runs to 12 residues.

The chain uses TRBV6-1 and TRBJ1-5, with 8 bases lining up with TRBD1. The V gene end was trimmed by 2 bases and the J gene end by 4 bases; junction bases not matched to a gene: 4. The V gene's germline CDR1 is MNHNS and CDR2 SASEGT. This CDR3 contains 15 residues. This CDR3 is CASSEFTGGNQPQHF. The CDR3 DNA sequence: TGTGCCAGCAGTGAATTCACAGGGGGTAATCAGCCCCAGCATTTT.

This chain connects TRBV18 to TRBJ1-6; the D gene is possibly TRBD1 (5 bases). V shed 3 bases and J shed 7 bases, with 13 bases lying between them. This CDR3 has 15 amino acids. From germline, CDR1 is KGHSH and CDR2 LQKENI. Here the CDR3 DNA reads TGTGCCAGCTCACCCGGAACAGGAGCCAATTCACCCCTCCACTTT. This codes for CASSPGTGANSPLHF.